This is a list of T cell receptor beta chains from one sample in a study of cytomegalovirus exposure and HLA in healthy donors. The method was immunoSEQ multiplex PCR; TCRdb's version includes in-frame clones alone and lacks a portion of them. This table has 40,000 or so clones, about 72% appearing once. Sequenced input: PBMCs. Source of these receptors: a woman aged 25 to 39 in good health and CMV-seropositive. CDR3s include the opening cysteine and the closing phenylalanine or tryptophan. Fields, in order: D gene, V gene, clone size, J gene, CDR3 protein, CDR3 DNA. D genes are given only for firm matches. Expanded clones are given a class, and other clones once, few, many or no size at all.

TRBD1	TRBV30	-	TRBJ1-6	CAWNQGASIRINSPLHF	TGTGCCTGGAACCAGGGGGCGTCTATTAGGATTAATTCACCCCTCCACTTT
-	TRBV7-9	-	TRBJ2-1	CASSLGRGTYNEQFF	TGTGCCAGCAGCTTAGGCAGAGGGACCTACAATGAGCAGTTCTTC
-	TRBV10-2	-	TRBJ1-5	CASSTDNYQPQHF	TGCGCCAGCAGCACTGACAACTATCAGCCCCAGCATTTT
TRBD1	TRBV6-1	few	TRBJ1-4	CASAATGGTEKLFF	TGTGCCAGCGCTGCGACAGGGGGGACTGAAAAACTGTTTTTT
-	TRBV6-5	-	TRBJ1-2	CASSYPGAGYTF	TGTGCCAGCAGTTACCCTGGGGCTGGCTACACCTTC
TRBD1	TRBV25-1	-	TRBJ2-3	CASSAPGQGTDTQYF	TGTGCCAGCAGCGCACCGGGACAGGGCACAGATACGCAGTATTTT
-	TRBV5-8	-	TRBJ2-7	CASSVIYEQYF	TGTGCCAGCAGCGTTATCTACGAGCAGTACTTC
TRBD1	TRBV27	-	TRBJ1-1	CASSKDRGPPMNTEAFF	TGTGCCAGCAGTAAAGACAGGGGCCCTCCAATGAACACTGAAGCTTTCTTT
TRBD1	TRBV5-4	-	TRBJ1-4	CASSISTGQEKLFF	TGTGCCAGCAGCATCTCGACAGGGCAGGAAAAACTGTTTTTT
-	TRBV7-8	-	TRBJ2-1	CASSLVGGGNEQFF	TGTGCCAGCAGCTTAGTAGGAGGCGGCAATGAGCAGTTCTTC
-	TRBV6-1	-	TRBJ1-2	CASSEIGGQNNYGYTF	TGTGCCAGCAGTGAAATAGGAGGACAGAATAACTATGGCTACACCTTC
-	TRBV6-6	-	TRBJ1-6	CASPEREGSPLHF	TGTGCCAGCCCAGAACGGGAAGGATCACCCCTCCACTTT
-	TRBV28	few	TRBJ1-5	CASSYGGAKSQPQHF	TGTGCCAGCAGTTACGGGGGGGCCAAGTCTCAGCCCCAGCATTTT
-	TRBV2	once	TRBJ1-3	CASSEGSTTVNTIYF	TGTGCCAGCAGTGAGGGCAGCACAACCGTAAACACCATATATTTT
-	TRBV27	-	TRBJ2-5	CASSSYYPGETQYF	TGTGCCAGCAGTTCGTATTACCCAGGGGAGACCCAGTACTTC
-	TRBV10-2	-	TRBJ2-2	CTSSELRGGNTGELFF	TGCACCAGCAGTGAGTTAAGAGGGGGGAACACCGGGGAGCTGTTTTTT
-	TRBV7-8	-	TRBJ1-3	CASSLRSSGNTIYF	TGTGCCAGCAGCTTAAGGAGCTCTGGAAACACCATATATTTT
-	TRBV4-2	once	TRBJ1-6	CASSPDSRNSPLHF	TGTGCCAGCAGTCCCGACAGTCGTAATTCACCCCTCCACTTT
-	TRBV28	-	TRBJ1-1	CASISGLATEAFF	TGTGCCAGCATTTCGGGGTTGGCCACTGAAGCTTTCTTT
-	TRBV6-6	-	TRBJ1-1	CASSYNGGGTEAFF	TGTGCCAGCAGTTACAACGGGGGGGGTACTGAAGCTTTCTTT
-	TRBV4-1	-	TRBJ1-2	CASSPEAGAAFYGYTF	TGCGCCAGCAGCCCCGAGGCGGGGGCCGCCTTCTATGGCTACACCTTC
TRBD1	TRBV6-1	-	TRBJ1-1	CASSRDRNTEAFF	TGTGCCAGCAGTAGGGACAGGAACACTGAAGCTTTCTTT
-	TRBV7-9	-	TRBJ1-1	CASSSPGEMNTEAFF	TGTGCCAGCAGCTCTCCAGGGGAAATGAACACTGAAGCTTTCTTT
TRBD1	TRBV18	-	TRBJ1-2	CASSPGTGVEGYTF	TGTGCCAGCTCACCAGGGACAGGGGTCGAGGGCTACACCTTC
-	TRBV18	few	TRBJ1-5	CASSPDTNQPQHF	TGTGCCAGCTCACCCGACACGAATCAGCCCCAGCATTTT
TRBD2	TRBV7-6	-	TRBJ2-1	CASSSAPVREAYNEQFF	TGTGCCAGCAGCTCCGCCCCCGTGCGGGAGGCCTACAATGAGCAGTTCTTC
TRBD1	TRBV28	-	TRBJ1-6	CASSRGTGGNSPLHF	TGTGCCAGCAGTCGCGGGACAGGGGGTAATTCACCCCTCCACTTT
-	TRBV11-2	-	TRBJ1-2	CASSQGGLYGYTF	TGTGCCAGCAGCCAGGGCGGTCTCTATGGCTACACCTTC
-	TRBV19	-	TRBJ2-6	CASSDGGRGANVLTF	TGTGCCAGTAGTGATGGGGGGAGAGGGGCCAACGTCCTGACTTTC
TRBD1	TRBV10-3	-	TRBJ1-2	CAISESDRVAYGYTF	TGTGCCATCAGTGAGTCGGACAGGGTGGCCTATGGCTACACCTTC
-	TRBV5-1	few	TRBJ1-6	CASSLAGSLGPLHF	TGCGCCAGCAGCTTGGCTGGGTCTTTGGGCCCCCTCCACTTT
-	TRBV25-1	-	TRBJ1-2	CASSAPRPGPPGYGYTF	TGTGCCAGCAGTGCGCCGCGGCCAGGGCCGCCGGGCTATGGCTACACCTTC
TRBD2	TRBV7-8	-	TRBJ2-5	CSSSSDRLASETQYF	TGTTCCAGCAGCTCCGACCGACTAGCTTCAGAGACCCAGTACTTC
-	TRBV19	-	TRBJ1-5	CASSIPGESQGNQPQHF	TGTGCCAGTAGTATTCCTGGCGAGAGTCAGGGCAATCAGCCCCAGCATTTT
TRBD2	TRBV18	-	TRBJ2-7	CASSPSISGGGYEQYF	TGTGCCAGCTCACCATCAATCTCCGGGGGGGGCTACGAGCAGTACTTC
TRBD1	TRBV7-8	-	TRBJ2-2	CASSFGQGRYAGELFF	TGTGCCAGCAGCTTTGGACAGGGGCGGTACGCCGGGGAGCTGTTTTTT
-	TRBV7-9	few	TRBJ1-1	CASSRQQGSAEAFF	TGTGCCAGCAGCCGCCAACAGGGATCCGCTGAAGCTTTCTTT
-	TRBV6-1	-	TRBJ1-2	CASVLEGVYGYTF	TGTGCCAGCGTCCTGGAGGGTGTCTATGGCTACACCTTC
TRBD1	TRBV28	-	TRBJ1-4	CASSFFGDSHEKLFF	TGTGCCAGCAGTTTCTTTGGGGACAGTCATGAAAAACTGTTTTTT
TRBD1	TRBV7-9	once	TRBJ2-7	CSSSAYTGTGSDEQYF	TGTTCCAGCAGCGCCTACACCGGGACAGGGTCTGACGAGCAGTACTTC
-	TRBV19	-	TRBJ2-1	CASSPPETGNEQFF	TGTGCCAGTAGTCCACCCGAGACTGGTAATGAGCAGTTCTTC
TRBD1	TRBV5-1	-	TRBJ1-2	CASSWGQGGIYGYTF	TGCGCCAGCAGCTGGGGACAGGGAGGGATCTATGGCTACACCTTC
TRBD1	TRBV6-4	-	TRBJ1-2	CASSDSKRGRFVGYPF	TGTGCCAGCAGTGACTCTAAGAGGGGGCGATTCGTTGGCTACCCCTTC
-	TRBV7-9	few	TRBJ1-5	CASSLTFKGGIGSNQPQHF	TGTGCCAGCAGCCTAACTTTTAAAGGAGGGATAGGAAGCAATCAGCCCCAGCATTTT
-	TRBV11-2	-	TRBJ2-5	CASSYTGSETQYF	TGTGCCAGCAGTTATACAGGGTCCGAGACCCAGTACTTC
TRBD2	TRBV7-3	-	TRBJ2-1	CASSLGGSVYNEQFF	TGTGCCAGCAGCTTAGGCGGGAGCGTGTACAATGAGCAGTTCTTC
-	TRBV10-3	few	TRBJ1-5	CAISRTDNQPQHF	TGTGCCATCAGTAGGACAGACAATCAGCCCCAGCATTTT
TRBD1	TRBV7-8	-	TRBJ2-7	CASSLAGTGNYEQYF	TGTGCCAGCAGCTTAGCGGGGACAGGGAACTACGAGCAGTACTTC
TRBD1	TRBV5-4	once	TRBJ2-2	CASSPTGGAISGELFF	TGTGCCAGCAGCCCGACAGGGGGCGCTATATCCGGGGAGCTGTTTTTT
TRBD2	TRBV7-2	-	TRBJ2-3	CASSIAGVTDTQYF	TGTGCCAGCAGTATAGCGGGGGTGACAGATACGCAGTATTTT
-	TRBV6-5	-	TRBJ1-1	CASTGGAGTEAFF	TGTGCCAGCACCGGGGGGGCTGGGACTGAAGCTTTCTTT
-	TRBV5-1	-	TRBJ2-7	CASSLAGVGQRARSYEQYF	TGCGCCAGCAGCTTGGCCGGGGTTGGGCAGCGGGCTAGGTCCTACGAGCAGTACTTC
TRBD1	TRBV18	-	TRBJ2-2	CASSPFEGADTGELFF	TGTGCCAGCTCACCTTTTGAGGGGGCGGACACCGGGGAGCTGTTTTTT
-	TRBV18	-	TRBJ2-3	CASSPGTISPDTQYF	TGTGCCAGCTCACCGGGGACAATCTCCCCAGATACGCAGTATTTT
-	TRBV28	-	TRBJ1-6	CASSLQANNSPLHF	TGTGCCAGCAGTTTGCAGGCCAATAATTCACCCCTCCACTTT
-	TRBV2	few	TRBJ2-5	CASSERGRPGKETQYF	TGTGCCAGCAGTGAACGAGGTAGGCCCGGCAAGGAGACCCAGTACTTC
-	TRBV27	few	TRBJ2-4	CASGGSRELAKNIQYF	TGTGCCAGCGGCGGGTCTCGGGAGCTAGCCAAAAACATTCAGTACTTC
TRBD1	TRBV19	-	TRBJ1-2	CASSPRDRGYTF	TGTGCCAGTAGTCCCAGGGACAGGGGCTACACCTTC
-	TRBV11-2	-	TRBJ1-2	CASREAAGNGYPF	TGTGCCAGCAGGGAAGCAGCAGGGAATGGCTACCCCTTC